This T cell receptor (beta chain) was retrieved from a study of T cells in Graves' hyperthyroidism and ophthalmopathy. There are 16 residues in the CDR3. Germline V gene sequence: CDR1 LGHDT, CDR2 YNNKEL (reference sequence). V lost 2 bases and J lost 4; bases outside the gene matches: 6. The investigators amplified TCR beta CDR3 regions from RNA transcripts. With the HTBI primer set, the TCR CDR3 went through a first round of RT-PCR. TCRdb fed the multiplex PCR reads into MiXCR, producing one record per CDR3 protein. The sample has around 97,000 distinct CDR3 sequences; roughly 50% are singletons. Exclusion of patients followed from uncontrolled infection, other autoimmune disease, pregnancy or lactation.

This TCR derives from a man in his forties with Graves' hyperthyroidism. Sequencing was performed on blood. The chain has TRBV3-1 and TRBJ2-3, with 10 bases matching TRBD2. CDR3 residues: CASSQSGLAVADTQYF. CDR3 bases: TGTGCCAGCAGCCAATCAGGACTAGCGGTTGCAGATACGCAGTATTTT.